These 14 T cell receptor beta chains came from one sample sequenced in a study of T cell responses to AZD1222 COVID-19 vaccine. Using immunoSEQ multiplex PCR, the repertoire was profiled, and TCRdb retains in-frame clones only, with some absent. The sample records some 150,000 clones, about 90% being singletons. The sequenced sample was peripheral blood, obtained on day 0 of AZD1222 vaccination. The receptors stem from an adult in good health.

This chain uses TRBV10-3 with TRBJ2-7; 8 nucleotides agree with TRBD2. The CDR3 has 16 amino acids. Germline V CDR1 and CDR2: ENHRY, SYGVKD. V shed 6 bases and J 0 bases; nucleotides not matched to a gene: 10. CDR3 DNA sequence: TGTGCCATCAGGGCGGGAGGTACCTTCAGCTCCTACGAGCAGTACTTC. It is translated as CAIRAGGTFSSYEQYF.

The chain couples TRBV5-4 to TRBJ1-2, with 7 bases lining up with TRBD1. V lost 3 bases, J lost 4 bases, and 6 bases stayed unmatched. Germline CDR1 is SGHNT and CDR2 is YYREEE (reference sequence). The CDR3 totals 14 residues. In DNA form, the CDR3 reads TGTGCCAGCAGCTGGACAGGATCGACCTATGGCTACACCTTC. Translation gives CASSWTGSTYGYTF.

V usage is TRBV7-9 and J usage is TRBJ1-6, with D perhaps TRBD1 (5 bases). The V and J ends lost 7 bases and 5 bases respectively, with 12 bases between them. The CDR3 loop spans 14 amino acids. Germline loops: CDR1 SEHNR, CDR2 FQNEAQ (reference sequence). As DNA, the CDR3 is TGTGCCAGCACTCGGGGGTCGAATAATTCACCCCTCCACTTT. Translating gives CASTRGSNNSPLHF.

This clone was seen only once. The J gene is TRBJ1-2, the V gene TRBV5-4; weak D call: TRBD1 (5 bases). Trimming removed 0 bases from V and 3 bases from J, with 9 bases in between. The germline V gene encodes CDR1 SGHNT and CDR2 YYREEE (reference sequence). CDR3 length equals 14 residues. CDR3 sequence reads: CASSLAGTDYGYTF. Here the CDR3 DNA reads TGTGCCAGCAGCTTGGCCGGGACGGACTATGGCTACACCTTC.

This rearrangement joins TRBV27 to TRBJ1-6; D call uncertain. Trimming took 5 bases from V and 6 from J, leaving 14 bases between them. The CDR3 loop spans 15 amino acids. From germline, CDR1 is MNHEY and CDR2 SMNVEV (reference sequence). This chain's CDR3 is CASSAEGFGNSPLHF. The CDR3 nucleotides are TGTGCCAGCAGTGCGGAGGGTTTTGGTAATTCACCCCTCCACTTT.

V is TRBV7-3 and J is TRBJ2-2; D unresolved. The CDR3 runs to 13 residues. V lost 5 bases, J lost 7 bases, and 11 bases lay in between. The germline V gene encodes CDR1 SGHTA and CDR2 FQGTGA. The CDR3 DNA is TGTGCCAGCAGCATACAGTACGGCGGGGAGCTGTTTTTT. Its translation: CASSIQYGGELFF. Using reference TRBV7-3 and TRBJ2-2 for the parts outside the CDR3, the full variable domain is GAGVSQTPSNKVTEKGKYVELRCDPISGHTALYWYRQSLGQGPEFLIYFQGTGAADDSGLPNDRFFAVRPEGSVSTLKIQRTERGDSAVYLCASSIQYGGELFFGEGSRLTVL.

The V gene is TRBV25-1, the J gene TRBJ1-6; D might be TRBD1 (5 bases). Trimming shortened V by 3 bases and J by 8 bases, and 14 bases separated the two germline ends. The germline CDR1 and CDR2 sequences are MGHDK and SYGVNS. The CDR3 spans 15 residues. CDR3 coding DNA: TGTGCCAGCAGTGATCCGGGGGACCCCTATTCACCCCTCCACTTT. Amino acid sequence: CASSDPGDPYSPLHF.

The V gene is TRBV9, the J gene TRBJ1-6, with a tentative D call TRBD1 (6 bases). Germline assignment: CDR1 SGDLS and CDR2 YYNGEE. The CDR3 totals 14 residues. V gave up 5 bases and J gave up 5 bases, with 11 bases separating them. This chain's CDR3 is CASRRDINNSPLHF. The CDR3 DNA reads as TGTGCCAGCAGGAGGGACATCAATAATTCACCCCTCCACTTT.

V is TRBV11-1 and J is TRBJ1-1; the D gene is possibly TRBD1 (5 bases). The CDR3 consists of 14 residues. From germline, CDR1 is SGHAT and CDR2 FQDESV (reference sequence). The germline V and J ends were trimmed by 4 bases and 3 bases, with 12 bases remaining between them. In nucleotides, the CDR3 is TGTGCCAGCAGCTCTTCCAGGGTCCACACTGAAGCTTTCTTT. It specifies CASSSSRVHTEAFF.

The chain couples TRBV6-5 to TRBJ2-7, with D possibly being TRBD1 (5 bases). The V gene's germline CDR1 is MNHEY and CDR2 SVGAGI. This CDR3 has 13 residues. Between the trimmed V and J ends, which lost 5 bases and 6 bases, there was a span of 14 bases. CDR3 protein: CASSPRGFSEQYF. The CDR3, as DNA: TGTGCCAGCAGTCCAAGGGGCTTTAGCGAGCAGTACTTC.

Comments on this clone: Other DNA sequences of this sample code for an identical CDR3. The chain recombines TRBV18 with TRBJ1-2; D might be TRBD1 (6 bases). V was clipped by 6 bases and J by 6 bases, with 14 bases between them. Germline V lookup: CDR1 KGHSH, CDR2 LQKENI. The CDR3 totals 13 residues. CDR3 sequence: CASSRGQGDGYTF. DNA for the CDR3: TGTGCCAGCTCCCGGGGGCAGGGAGATGGCTACACCTTC.

CDR3 amino acids: CASSPYPGGANYEQYF. The CDR3 nucleotides are TGTGCCAGCAGCCCATACCCGGGGGGGGCAAATTACGAGCAGTACTTC. The V call is TRBV7-2, the J call TRBJ2-7; 8 bases align to TRBD2. The CDR3 has 16 amino acids. Germline loops: CDR1 SGHTA, CDR2 FQGNSA. With V trimmed by 5 bases and J by 4 bases, 13 bases remained unmatched.

The J gene is TRBJ1-3, the V gene TRBV12-5, with unresolved D. This CDR3 spans 18 amino acids. V was trimmed by 0 bases and J by 0 bases, leaving 15 bases between them. Germline V gene data show CDR1 as LGHNT and CDR2 as FRNRAP. As DNA, the CDR3 is TGTGCTAGTGGTTTGGTACTAGAAAACAGACTCTCTGGAAACACCATATATTTT. This codes for CASGLVLENRLSGNTIYF.

This clone was observed once. This chain uses TRBV4-2 with TRBJ2-5; D is unclear. Trimming took off 1 base at V and 0 bases at J, with 3 bases between the two ends. Germline CDR1 reads LGHNA; CDR2 reads YNFKEQ. The CDR3 length is 13 residues. Written as DNA, the CDR3 is TGTGCCAGCAGCCAAGTGGACCAAGAGACCCAGTACTTC. Its translation is CASSQVDQETQYF.